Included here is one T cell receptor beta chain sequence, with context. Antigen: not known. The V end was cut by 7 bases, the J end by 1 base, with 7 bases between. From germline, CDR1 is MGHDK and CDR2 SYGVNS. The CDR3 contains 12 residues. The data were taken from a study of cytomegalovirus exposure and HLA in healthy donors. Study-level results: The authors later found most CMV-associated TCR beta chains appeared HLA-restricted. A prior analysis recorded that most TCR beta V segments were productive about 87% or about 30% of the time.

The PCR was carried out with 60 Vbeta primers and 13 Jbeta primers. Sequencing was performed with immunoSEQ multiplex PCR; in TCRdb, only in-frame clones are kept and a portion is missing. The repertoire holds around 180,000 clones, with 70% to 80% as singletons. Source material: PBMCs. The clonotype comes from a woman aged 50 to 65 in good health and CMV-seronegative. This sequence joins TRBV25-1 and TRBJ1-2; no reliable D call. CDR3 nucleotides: TGTGCCAGCAACCCCGGTAACTATGGCTACACCTTC. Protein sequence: CASNPGNYGYTF.